These 14 T cell receptor beta chains came from one sample sequenced in a study of blood T cell repertoires in COVID-19. The method was immunoSEQ multiplex PCR; TCRdb's version includes in-frame clones alone and lacks a portion of them. Here the sample spans around 58,000 clones, about 88% being singletons. The sequenced material came from peripheral blood. These receptors were taken from a woman aged 55-75 years with COVID-19, enrolled during active disease.

The rearrangement uses TRBV7-2 and TRBJ2-1; TRBD2 matches at 15 bases. This CDR3 region has 15 residues. V shed 3 bases and J 9 bases; nucleotides not matched to a gene: 3. Germline V gene lookup returns CDR1 SGHTA and CDR2 FQGNSA. For the CDR3, the DNA is TGTGCCAGCAGCTTCCGGACTAGCGGGGGGGGTGAGCAGTTCTTC. As protein: CASSFRTSGGGEQFF. Based on the CDR3 plus reference TRBV7-2 and TRBJ2-1, the full variable domain is GAGVSQSPSNKVTEKGKDVELRCDPISGHTALYWYRQSLGQGLEFLIYFQGNSAPDKSGLPSDRFSAERTGGSVSTLTIQRTQQEDSAVYLCASSFRTSGGGEQFFGPGTRLTVL.

The chain carries TRBV6-5 and TRBJ1-2; D possibly corresponds to TRBD1 (6 bases). This CDR3 contains 12 residues. Germline-derived CDR1 and CDR2 are MNHEY and SVGAGI. V lost 4 bases and J 7 bases, leaving 10 bases between the germline ends. DNA for the CDR3: TGTGCCAGCAGTTGGGGGGGGGCTGGCTACACCTTC. Protein: CASSWGGAGYTF.

The rearrangement links TRBV10-3 to TRBJ1-2; TRBD1 might be the D (5 bases). Trimming removed 5 bases at V and 7 bases at J, with 20 bases between. This CDR3 is built from 15 residues. Germline values: CDR1 ENHRY, CDR2 SYGVKD. The CDR3 bases are TGTGCCATCAGTCCAGACGGACGGGGGAGAACTGGCTACACCTTC. Protein product: CAISPDGRGRTGYTF.

The chain employs TRBV28 and TRBJ2-1; TRBD1 is a possible D gene (6 bases). The CDR3 covers 13 residues. The V gene's germline CDR1 is MDHEN and CDR2 SYDVKM. Trimming pared 2 bases from V and 8 bases from J, leaving 10 bases between. DNA for the CDR3: TGTGCCAGCAGTTTAAGGGGGATCGATGAGCAGTTCTTC. Amino acid sequence: CASSLRGIDEQFF.

CDR3 region: CASSYSQTGSETQYF. In DNA, the CDR3 is TGTGCCAGCAGTTACTCCCAGACAGGGTCCGAGACCCAGTACTTC. This chain joins TRBV6-2 or TRBV6-3 and TRBJ2-5; 7 bases align to TRBD1. The CDR3 is made up of 15 amino acids. The trim removed 0 bases at V and 5 bases at J, leaving 6 bases unmatched. Germline lookup yields CDR1 MNHEY and CDR2 SVGEGT.

The rearrangement uses TRBV6-2 or TRBV6-3 and TRBJ2-1, with 8 bases fitting TRBD1. The ends lost 5 bases at V and 8 bases at J; junction bases unmatched: 20. The CDR3 is 18 residues long. Germline CDR1 and CDR2: MNHEY and SVGEGT. This CDR3 is CASSLEDRVGLSLYEQFF. Written as DNA, the CDR3 is TGTGCCAGCAGTCTGGAGGACAGGGTTGGTTTGTCCCTCTATGAGCAGTTCTTC.

The V and J genes are TRBV6-5 and TRBJ2-7, with 10 positions matching TRBD1. J gave up 4 bases and V 0 bases, and 6 bases lay outside the gene matches. The CDR3 is 16 amino acids. Germline assignment: CDR1 MNHEY and CDR2 SVGAGI. The CDR3 DNA reads TGTGCCAGCAGTTACTCGCCGACAGGGGGCGAATACGAGCAGTACTTC. It encodes CASSYSPTGGEYEQYF.

This clone was counted once. The chain couples TRBV4-1 to TRBJ2-5, with 8 bases aligning to TRBD2. CDR3 length: 13 amino acids. Per the germline V gene, CDR1 is MGHRA and CDR2 is YSYEKL. Germline trimming cut 4 bases from V and 10 bases from J; bases unmatched to any gene: 8. The CDR3 DNA follows: TGCGCCAGCAGCCGGGGACCGGGAGGGGACCAGTACTTC. Its translation is CASSRGPGGDQYF.

The rearrangement joins TRBV28 to TRBJ2-7; D is uncertain. V lost 6 bases and J lost 3, with 12 bases in between. In germline, CDR1 is MDHEN, CDR2 SYDVKM. The CDR3 consists of 13 residues. DNA for the CDR3: TGTGCCAGCAGCTTCTCCAACGGCTACGAGCAGTACTTC. Translated, it gives CASSFSNGYEQYF.

The chain carries TRBV28 and TRBJ1-1; tentatively, D is TRBD1 (6 bases). Trimming cost V 2 bases and J 1 base, with 8 bases left between them. This CDR3 spans 14 amino acids. Germline CDR1 reads MDHEN; CDR2 reads SYDVKM. The CDR3 sequence is CASSLADRNTEAFF. The CDR3 DNA is TGTGCCAGCAGTTTAGCGGACAGGAACACTGAAGCTTTCTTT.

This clone turned up a few times. The V gene is TRBV6-5, the J gene TRBJ2-7; 7 positions agree with TRBD2. V dropped 0 bases and J dropped 2; count of bases not matched to a gene: 4. The CDR3 spans 15 residues. Germline CDR1 is MNHEY and CDR2 is SVGAGI. CDR3 sequence reads: CASSYSSGSPYEQYF. CDR3 nucleotide sequence: TGTGCCAGCAGTTACTCTAGCGGGTCGCCCTACGAGCAGTACTTC.

This chain connects TRBV5-1 to TRBJ1-6, with D possibly being TRBD1 (6 bases). V was clipped by 2 bases and J by 10 bases, with 13 bases between them. This CDR3 contains 14 residues. The V gene's germline CDR1 is SGHRS and CDR2 YFSETQ. Written as DNA, the CDR3 is TGCGCCAGCAGCTTACAGGGAGGGAAATCACCCCTCCACTTT. This sequence encodes CASSLQGGKSPLHF.

DNA for the CDR3: TGTGCCTGGAGTGTAGGACAGTCGATAGGGATGACTGAAGCTTTCTTT. It yields the protein CAWSVGQSIGMTEAFF. The V call is TRBV30, the J call TRBJ1-1; possible D gene TRBD1, 6 bases. V lost 0 bases and J lost 5, with 19 bases in between. Germline lookup yields CDR1 GTSNPN and CDR2 SVGIG (reference sequence). The CDR3 has 16 residues.

This chain connects TRBV28 to TRBJ1-5; the D gene is possibly TRBD1 (6 bases). The CDR3 loop spans 14 amino acids. Germline-derived CDR1 and CDR2 are MDHEN and SYDVKM. Deletions cut 6 bases from V and 0 bases from J, with 9 bases between. The CDR3 region is CASSKGGSNQPQHF. For the CDR3, the DNA is TGTGCCAGCAGCAAAGGGGGTAGCAATCAGCCCCAGCATTTT.